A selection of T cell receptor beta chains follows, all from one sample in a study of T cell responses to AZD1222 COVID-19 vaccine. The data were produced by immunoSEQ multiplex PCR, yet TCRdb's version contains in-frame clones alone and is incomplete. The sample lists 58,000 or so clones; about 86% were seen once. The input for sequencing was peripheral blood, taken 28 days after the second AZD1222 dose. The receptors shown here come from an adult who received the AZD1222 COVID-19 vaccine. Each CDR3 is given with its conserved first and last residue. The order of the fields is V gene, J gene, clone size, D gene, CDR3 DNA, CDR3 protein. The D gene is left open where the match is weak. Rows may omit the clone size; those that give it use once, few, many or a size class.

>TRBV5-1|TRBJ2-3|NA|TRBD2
TGCGCCAGCAGCTGGCGACTAGCGACAGATACGCAGTATTTT
CASSWRLATDTQYF
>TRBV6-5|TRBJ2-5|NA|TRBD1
TGTGCCAGCAGCCTAGGACAGGGTTTAGAGACCCAGTACTTC
CASSLGQGLETQYF
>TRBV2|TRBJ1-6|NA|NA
TGTGCCAGCAGTGCCCCGCTGAATTCACCCCTCCACTTT
CASSAPLNSPLHF
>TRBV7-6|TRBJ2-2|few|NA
TGTGCCAGCAGCTTCCTCTTGCGGGGTTACACCGGGGAGCTGTTTTTT
CASSFLLRGYTGELFF
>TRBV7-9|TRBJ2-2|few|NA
TGTGCCAGCAGCTTCAATTCGGGGCCCGGGGAGCTGTTTTTT
CASSFNSGPGELFF
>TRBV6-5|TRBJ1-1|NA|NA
TGTGCCAGCAGACCGCAAATGAACACTGAAGCTTTCTTT
CASRPQMNTEAFF
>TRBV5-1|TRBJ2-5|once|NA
TGCGCCAGCAGCTTCGGACTGCAAGAGACCCAGTACTTC
CASSFGLQETQYF
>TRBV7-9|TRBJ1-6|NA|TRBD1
TGTGCCAGCAGCTCAGGGGGCGCCATCTATAATTCACCCCTCCACTTT
CASSSGGAIYNSPLHF
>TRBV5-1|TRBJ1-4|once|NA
TGCGCCAGCAGCTTGGCCGGGGGGGCCACTAATGAAAAACTGTTTTTT
CASSLAGGATNEKLFF
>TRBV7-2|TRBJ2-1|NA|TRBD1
TGTGCCAGCAGCTTCCAACAGGGGGCGCGTAGTGAGCAGTTCTTC
CASSFQQGARSEQFF
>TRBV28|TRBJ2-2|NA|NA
TGTGCCAGCAGTGGGGCCGGGGAGCTGTTTTTT
CASSGAGELFF
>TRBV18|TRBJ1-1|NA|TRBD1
TGTGCCAGCTCACCACCCCACCAGGGGGCAGGCACTGAAGCTTTCTTT
CASSPPHQGAGTEAFF
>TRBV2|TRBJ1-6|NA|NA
TGTGCCAGCAGTGAAGGGGACTCCTATAATTCACCCCTCCACTTT
CASSEGDSYNSPLHF
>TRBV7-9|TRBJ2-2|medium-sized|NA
TGTGCCAGCAGGTCAGGGGTGAGCGTGGGAAGAACCGGGGAGCTGTTTTTT
CASRSGVSVGRTGELFF
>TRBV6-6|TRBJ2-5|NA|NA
TGTGCCAGCAGTTACCAACCGAGACAAGAGACCCAGTACTTC
CASSYQPRQETQYF
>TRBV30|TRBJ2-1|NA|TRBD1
TGTGCCTGGAGTGTACCCGGGACAGGGGTAAATGAGCAGTTCTTC
CAWSVPGTGVNEQFF
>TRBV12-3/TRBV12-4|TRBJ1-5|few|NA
TGTGCCAGCATGTCCTCCAATCAGCCCCAGCATTTT
CASMSSNQPQHF
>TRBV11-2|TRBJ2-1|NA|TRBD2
TGTGCCAGCAGCTTCGGCGGGAGGGCCAACAATGAGCAGTTCTTC
CASSFGGRANNEQFF
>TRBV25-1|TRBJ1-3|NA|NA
TGTGCCAGCAGTGAATTTGGGAGCTCTGGAAACACCATATATTTT
CASSEFGSSGNTIYF
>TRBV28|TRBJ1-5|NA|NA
TGTGCCAGCAGCTGGATACCCAATCAGCCCCAGCATTTT
CASSWIPNQPQHF
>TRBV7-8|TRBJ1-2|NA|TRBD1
TGTGCCAGCAGCTTAGAAGGGACAGAATATGGCTACACCTTC
CASSLEGTEYGYTF
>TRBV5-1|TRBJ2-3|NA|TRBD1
TGCGCCAGCAGCTCGATACCTTTGGGACAGGGATTCACAGATACGCAGTATTTT
CASSSIPLGQGFTDTQYF
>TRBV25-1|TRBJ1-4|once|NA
TGTGCCAGCAGCCGGAATGATGTCACAAGGGAAAAACTGTTTTTT
CASSRNDVTREKLFF
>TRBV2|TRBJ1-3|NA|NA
TGTGCCAGCAGAGAACGGCTCTCTGGAAACACCATATATTTT
CASRERLSGNTIYF
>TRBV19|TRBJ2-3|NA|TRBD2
TGTGCCAGTACCCAGACGGGGGGGTCCGGAGATACGCAGTATTTT
CASTQTGGSGDTQYF
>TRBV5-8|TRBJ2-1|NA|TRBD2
TGTGCCAGCAGCTTGGGAGACAGAGCGGGACGCTCCTACAATGAGCAGTTCTTC
CASSLGDRAGRSYNEQFF
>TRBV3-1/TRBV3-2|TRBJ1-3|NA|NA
TGTGCCAGCAGCCCCCTCGGAGGCCCCTCTGGAAACACCATATATTTT
CASSPLGGPSGNTIYF
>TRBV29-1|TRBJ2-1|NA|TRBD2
TGCAGCGCCCCCCGGCTAGCGGGGGGGCCAAGGTACTACAATGAGCAGTTCTTC
CSAPRLAGGPRYYNEQFF
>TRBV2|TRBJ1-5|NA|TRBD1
TGTGCCAGCAGTGTGGGACAGGGGCATCAGCCCCAGCATTTT
CASSVGQGHQPQHF
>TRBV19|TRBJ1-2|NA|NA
TGTGCCAGTAGTATGGGTTTACAGGGATCTGGCTACACCTTC
CASSMGLQGSGYTF
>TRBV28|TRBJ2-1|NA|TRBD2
TGTGCCAGCAGTTTATCCGGGACTAGCGGGAGGAGGAATGAGCAGTTCTTC
CASSLSGTSGRRNEQFF
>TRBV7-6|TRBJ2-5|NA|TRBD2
TGTGCCAGCAGCTCGAGAGCGGGAGCTAGGGAGACCCAGTACTTC
CASSSRAGARETQYF
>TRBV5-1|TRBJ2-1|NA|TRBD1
TGCGCCAGCAGCTTGAGCGACAGGGTTTACAATGAGCAGTTCTTC
CASSLSDRVYNEQFF
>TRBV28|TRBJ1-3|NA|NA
TGTGCCAGCAACGCCCCGAGCTCTGGAAACACCATATATTTT
CASNAPSSGNTIYF
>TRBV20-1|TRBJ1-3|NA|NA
TGCAGTGCTAGTCCCGGCGGCACCTCCTCTGGAAACACCATATATTTT
CSASPGGTSSGNTIYF
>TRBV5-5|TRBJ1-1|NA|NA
TGTGCCAGCGCTGCCCGTGGGGGAAACACTGAAGCTTTCTTT
CASAARGGNTEAFF
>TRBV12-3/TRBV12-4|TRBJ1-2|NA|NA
TGTGCCAGCAGGCCCTTGGGGGTCGGCTACACCTTC
CASRPLGVGYTF
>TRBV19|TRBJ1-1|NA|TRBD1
TGTGCCAGTAGTCTACAGGGACAGCCGAACACTGAAGCTTTCTTT
CASSLQGQPNTEAFF